A selection of T cell receptor beta chains follows, all from one sample in a study of blood T cell repertoires in COVID-19. The assay was immunoSEQ multiplex PCR, and TCRdb's table has in-frame clones only and misses some. This sample carries roughly 20,000 clones, around 80% of them seen once, and the ten largest clones take about 11%. The sequencing input was peripheral blood. The receptors stem from a man older than 75 with acute or convalescent COVID-19. The CDR3 runs from the conserved cysteine through the conserved F or W. Fields, in order: J gene, V gene, clone size, D gene, CDR3 DNA, CDR3 protein. A D gene is named only where the DNA matches it firmly. Rows give clone size only sometimes, using once, few, many, or a class for an expanded clone.

j_gene: TRBJ1-1; v_gene: TRBV15; abundance: NA; d_gene: NA; CDR3nt: TGTGCCACCAGCAGAGTTTCGGGGAGCGGCACTGAAGCTTTCTTT; CDR3aa: CATSRVSGSGTEAFF
j_gene: TRBJ1-1; v_gene: TRBV7-2; abundance: NA; d_gene: NA; CDR3nt: TGTGCCAGCAGCTTAGGGATTGGAGGAGCTTTCTTT; CDR3aa: CASSLGIGGAFF
j_gene: TRBJ1-2; v_gene: TRBV27; abundance: NA; d_gene: TRBD1; CDR3nt: TGTGCCAGCAGTTTATCGCGGACAGGGAGAGGCTACACCTTC; CDR3aa: CASSLSRTGRGYTF
j_gene: TRBJ1-1; v_gene: TRBV4-1; abundance: NA; d_gene: NA; CDR3nt: TGCGCCAGCAGCCAAGTAATGGGACACGAGAACACTGAAGCTTTCTTT; CDR3aa: CASSQVMGHENTEAFF
j_gene: TRBJ1-4; v_gene: TRBV6-5; abundance: NA; d_gene: NA; CDR3nt: TGTGCCAGCAGTCCGGACATGGATGAAAAACTGTTTTTT; CDR3aa: CASSPDMDEKLFF
j_gene: TRBJ1-5; v_gene: TRBV6-5; abundance: NA; d_gene: TRBD1; CDR3nt: TGTGCCAGCAGATTGGGACAGGAGAGGAATCAGCCCCAGCATTTT; CDR3aa: CASRLGQERNQPQHF
j_gene: TRBJ1-1; v_gene: TRBV9; abundance: once; d_gene: NA; CDR3nt: TGTGCCAGCAGCTTCCGACAGGATCCGAACACTGAAGCTTTCTTT; CDR3aa: CASSFRQDPNTEAFF
j_gene: TRBJ1-1; v_gene: TRBV3-1/TRBV3-2; abundance: NA; d_gene: NA; CDR3nt: TGTGCCAGCAGCCAAGATTATGCCCCTCCGGACACTGAAGCTTTCTTT; CDR3aa: CASSQDYAPPDTEAFF
j_gene: TRBJ2-7; v_gene: TRBV28; abundance: NA; d_gene: TRBD1; CDR3nt: TGTGCCAGCAGTTTATTTCGATGGGACAGGGAGGAACACGAGCAGTACTTC; CDR3aa: CASSLFRWDREEHEQYF
j_gene: TRBJ2-7; v_gene: TRBV2; abundance: NA; d_gene: NA; CDR3nt: TGTGCCAGCATGCGGGCCTCCGAAGGGGAGCAGTACTTC; CDR3aa: CASMRASEGEQYF
j_gene: TRBJ1-5; v_gene: TRBV6-6; abundance: NA; d_gene: TRBD1; CDR3nt: TGTGCCAGCAGTAGCCCACAGGGGGCTATAGAGCCCCAGCATTTT; CDR3aa: CASSSPQGAIEPQHF
j_gene: TRBJ2-1; v_gene: TRBV29-1; abundance: NA; d_gene: TRBD1; CDR3nt: TGCAGCTTTTTCCGGGACAGGGGTGGGGATGAGCAGTTCTTC; CDR3aa: CSFFRDRGGDEQFF
j_gene: TRBJ2-7; v_gene: TRBV19; abundance: once; d_gene: TRBD1; CDR3nt: TGTGCCAGTAGTCCGGGACAGTCCTACGAGCAGTACTTC; CDR3aa: CASSPGQSYEQYF
j_gene: TRBJ2-3; v_gene: TRBV11-2; abundance: NA; d_gene: NA; CDR3nt: TGTGCCAGCAGCCCTCAGGGAGATACGCAGTATTTT; CDR3aa: CASSPQGDTQYF
j_gene: TRBJ1-5; v_gene: TRBV7-2; abundance: NA; d_gene: NA; CDR3nt: TGTGCCAGCAGCCCACTCGTCGCGCGTAGCAATCAGCCCCAGCATTTT; CDR3aa: CASSPLVARSNQPQHF
j_gene: TRBJ2-2; v_gene: TRBV6-5; abundance: NA; d_gene: TRBD1; CDR3nt: TGTGCCAGCAGTTACGCACAGGGGCTCGGGGAGCTGTTTTTT; CDR3aa: CASSYAQGLGELFF
j_gene: TRBJ1-3; v_gene: TRBV7-2; abundance: once; d_gene: TRBD1; CDR3nt: TGTGCCAGCAGCAACCGGGACAGCGACTCTGGAAACACCATATATTTT; CDR3aa: CASSNRDSDSGNTIYF
j_gene: TRBJ1-4; v_gene: TRBV5-8; abundance: once; d_gene: TRBD1; CDR3nt: TGTGCCAGCAGCTTGGCCGAGGGGGCTGTTGAAAAACTGTTTTTT; CDR3aa: CASSLAEGAVEKLFF
j_gene: TRBJ2-7; v_gene: TRBV7-9; abundance: NA; d_gene: NA; CDR3nt: TGTGCCAGCACCCAGGGCGGCGGACGGACGGAGCAGTACTTC; CDR3aa: CASTQGGGRTEQYF
j_gene: TRBJ2-7; v_gene: TRBV19; abundance: few; d_gene: NA; CDR3nt: TGTGCCAGTAGTATCGGACAGAGCTCCTACGAGCAGTACTTC; CDR3aa: CASSIGQSSYEQYF
j_gene: TRBJ2-7; v_gene: TRBV6-5; abundance: NA; d_gene: NA; CDR3nt: TGTGCCAGCAGTCGGGACACAAGACACTACGAGCAGTACTTC; CDR3aa: CASSRDTRHYEQYF
j_gene: TRBJ2-2; v_gene: TRBV19; abundance: few; d_gene: TRBD2; CDR3nt: TGTGCCAGTAGCATACCCGAGGGACTAGCGGGGGAGTCGCACACCGGGGAGCTGTTTTTT; CDR3aa: CASSIPEGLAGESHTGELFF
j_gene: TRBJ1-1; v_gene: TRBV2; abundance: NA; d_gene: TRBD1; CDR3nt: TGTGCCAGTATGAAGGACAGGATGAACACTGAAGCTTTCTTT; CDR3aa: CASMKDRMNTEAFF
j_gene: TRBJ2-3; v_gene: TRBV9; abundance: NA; d_gene: NA; CDR3nt: TGTGCCAGCAGCGTTCGGCTGAGCGGGGATACGCAGTATTTT; CDR3aa: CASSVRLSGDTQYF
j_gene: TRBJ2-7; v_gene: TRBV10-3; abundance: NA; d_gene: TRBD1; CDR3nt: TGTGCCATCAGCCCCGGGACAGGGGGGACCTACGAGCAGTACTTC; CDR3aa: CAISPGTGGTYEQYF
j_gene: TRBJ2-7; v_gene: TRBV3-1/TRBV3-2; abundance: NA; d_gene: TRBD2; CDR3nt: TGTGCCAGCAGCCAAAGTCCGGGGGGGTACGAGCAGTACTTC; CDR3aa: CASSQSPGGYEQYF
j_gene: TRBJ1-6; v_gene: TRBV6-5; abundance: NA; d_gene: TRBD1; CDR3nt: TGTGCCAGCAGTTACAACCGACAGGGGAATTCACCCCTCCACTTT; CDR3aa: CASSYNRQGNSPLHF
j_gene: TRBJ2-1; v_gene: TRBV13; abundance: NA; d_gene: TRBD1; CDR3nt: TGTGCCAGCAGCTTAGGGCTCGGGACAGTCAACAATGAGCAGTTCTTC; CDR3aa: CASSLGLGTVNNEQFF
j_gene: TRBJ2-5; v_gene: TRBV7-2; abundance: once; d_gene: TRBD2; CDR3nt: TGTGCCAGCCGCGGGGGGGCAGCGGGGGAGACCCAGTACTTC; CDR3aa: CASRGGAAGETQYF
j_gene: TRBJ1-5; v_gene: TRBV19; abundance: NA; d_gene: NA; CDR3nt: TGTGCCAGTAGTACCACCCAGGGAAGAGGCAATCAGCCCCAGCATTTT; CDR3aa: CASSTTQGRGNQPQHF
j_gene: TRBJ2-7; v_gene: TRBV6-6; abundance: NA; d_gene: TRBD1; CDR3nt: TGTGCCAGCAGTCCGGGACAGGGGGCAGTCTACGAGCAGTACTTC; CDR3aa: CASSPGQGAVYEQYF
j_gene: TRBJ2-5; v_gene: TRBV11-1; abundance: NA; d_gene: TRBD1; CDR3nt: TGTGCCAGCAGCCGGGACAGAAAAGAGACCCAGTACTTC; CDR3aa: CASSRDRKETQYF
j_gene: TRBJ1-6; v_gene: TRBV7-3; abundance: NA; d_gene: TRBD1; CDR3nt: TGTGCCAGCAGCCCCTCTGGACAGGTCAATTCACCCCTCCACTTT; CDR3aa: CASSPSGQVNSPLHF
j_gene: TRBJ2-3; v_gene: TRBV6-4; abundance: NA; d_gene: NA; CDR3nt: TGTGCCAGCAGGATAAGGGGGGGGGACACAGATACGCAGTATTTT; CDR3aa: CASRIRGGDTDTQYF
j_gene: TRBJ2-3; v_gene: TRBV10-3; abundance: NA; d_gene: TRBD2; CDR3nt: TGTGCCATCAGTGGGGGACTAGCGGGGGCCCAGAAGGGCACAGATACGCAGTATTTT; CDR3aa: CAISGGLAGAQKGTDTQYF
j_gene: TRBJ1-4; v_gene: TRBV7-2; abundance: NA; d_gene: TRBD1; CDR3nt: TGTGCCAGCAGCTTTTCGGCCGGGACAGGGGATGAAAAACTGTTTTTT; CDR3aa: CASSFSAGTGDEKLFF
j_gene: TRBJ1-2; v_gene: TRBV5-6; abundance: NA; d_gene: NA; CDR3nt: TGTGCCAGCAGCTTGGCTTGGCAGGAAGGCGGCTACACCTTC; CDR3aa: CASSLAWQEGGYTF
j_gene: TRBJ1-2; v_gene: TRBV19; abundance: NA; d_gene: NA; CDR3nt: TGTGCCAGTAGTCCCAGCCCCAACAGGGTAAGGGATGGCTACACCTTC; CDR3aa: CASSPSPNRVRDGYTF
j_gene: TRBJ2-3; v_gene: TRBV7-3; abundance: NA; d_gene: TRBD2; CDR3nt: TGTGCCAGCAGTCACGGTCCGGCGACTAGCGGGGGGCTAAACACAGATACGCAGTATTTT; CDR3aa: CASSHGPATSGGLNTDTQYF
j_gene: TRBJ1-3; v_gene: TRBV2; abundance: NA; d_gene: NA; CDR3nt: TGTGCCAGCAGTGATGCCAGGTCACCCGGAAACACCATATATTTT; CDR3aa: CASSDARSPGNTIYF
j_gene: TRBJ2-1; v_gene: TRBV11-2; abundance: NA; d_gene: TRBD2; CDR3nt: TGTGCCAGCAGCGCAGAGCGGGGCAATGAGCAGTTCTTC; CDR3aa: CASSAERGNEQFF
j_gene: TRBJ1-4; v_gene: TRBV30; abundance: NA; d_gene: NA; CDR3nt: TGTGCCTGGAGTGCAGGCATGGAAAAACTGTTTTTT; CDR3aa: CAWSAGMEKLFF
j_gene: TRBJ1-5; v_gene: TRBV6-6; abundance: NA; d_gene: TRBD1; CDR3nt: TGTGCCAGCTCGGGAGACAGGGGCGACCAGCCCCAGCATTTT; CDR3aa: CASSGDRGDQPQHF
j_gene: TRBJ2-3; v_gene: TRBV7-2; abundance: few; d_gene: NA; CDR3nt: TGTGCCAGCAGCCCAAACCGACTACGCCCGCATACGCAGTATTTT; CDR3aa: CASSPNRLRPHTQYF
j_gene: TRBJ2-5; v_gene: TRBV11-2; abundance: NA; d_gene: TRBD2; CDR3nt: TGTGCCAACGGGAGGGAGGATGGAGAGACCCAGTACTTC; CDR3aa: CANGREDGETQYF
j_gene: TRBJ1-3; v_gene: TRBV30; abundance: NA; d_gene: TRBD1; CDR3nt: TGTGCCTGGAGTAGACAGGGCTCTGGAAACACCATATATTTT; CDR3aa: CAWSRQGSGNTIYF
j_gene: TRBJ1-1; v_gene: TRBV7-6; abundance: NA; d_gene: NA; CDR3nt: TGTGCCAGCAGCTTACAGGGTATGAACACTGAAGCTTTCTTT; CDR3aa: CASSLQGMNTEAFF
j_gene: TRBJ2-7; v_gene: TRBV9; abundance: NA; d_gene: NA; CDR3nt: TGTGCCAGCAGCGTAGCCCCCGGGCAGGGAGGCCACGAGCAGTACTTC; CDR3aa: CASSVAPGQGGHEQYF
j_gene: TRBJ1-6; v_gene: TRBV6-5; abundance: NA; d_gene: TRBD1; CDR3nt: TGTGCCAGCATTACAGGGGCGAATAATTCACCCCTCCACTTT; CDR3aa: CASITGANNSPLHF
j_gene: TRBJ2-6; v_gene: TRBV7-2; abundance: few; d_gene: NA; CDR3nt: TGTGCCAGCAGCCTAGACAGTAGCTCTGGGGCCAACGTCCTGACTTTC; CDR3aa: CASSLDSSSGANVLTF
j_gene: TRBJ2-1; v_gene: TRBV29-1; abundance: NA; d_gene: TRBD2; CDR3nt: TGCAGCGTTGGCCCCGGGACTAGCGACCTAGAGCAGTTCTTC; CDR3aa: CSVGPGTSDLEQFF
j_gene: TRBJ1-2; v_gene: TRBV11-2; abundance: medium-sized; d_gene: NA; CDR3nt: TGTGCCAGCAGCTTAGTTGGCAGTGGCTACACCTTC; CDR3aa: CASSLVGSGYTF
j_gene: TRBJ1-6; v_gene: TRBV6-5; abundance: NA; d_gene: TRBD1; CDR3nt: TGTGCCAGCAGCTTTGACAGGGTTGGTTCACCCCTCCACTTT; CDR3aa: CASSFDRVGSPLHF